Listed below are T cell receptor beta chains from one sample, sequenced in a study of vaccination and CD4 T cells after COVID-19. One entry per CDR3 protein, called by TCRdb with MiXCR from the PCR reads. The table has about 13,000 distinct CDR3 sequences, 25% to 30% seen once. Their target antigens are unknown. Sequences were derived from CD4+ T cells from blood, cultured in vitro, sampled before SARS-CoV-2 vaccination. These receptors all stem from a human donor who received a COVID-19 vaccine. CDR3s include the opening cysteine and the closing phenylalanine or tryptophan. The D gene is left open where the match is weak. Only part of the rows carry a size: once, few, many, or a class if the clone is expanded.

J: TRBJ2-7; size: -; D: -; V: TRBV12-5; CDR3: CASGPTGRYEQYF; DNA: TGTGCTAGTGGGCCGACGGGCCGCTACGAGCAGTACTTC
J: TRBJ2-7; size: -; D: -; V: TRBV20-1; CDR3: CSASGHYLEEQYF; DNA: TGCAGTGCTAGTGGCCACTACCTTGAAGAGCAGTACTTC
J: TRBJ1-1; size: -; D: -; V: TRBV2; CDR3: CASSDSGFGDTEAFF; DNA: TGTGCCAGCAGTGATTCAGGGTTCGGGGACACTGAAGCTTTCTTT
J: TRBJ1-2; size: medium-sized; D: TRBD1; V: TRBV6-1; CDR3: CASSERDRVYGYTF; DNA: TGTGCCAGCAGTGAACGGGACAGGGTGTATGGCTACACCTTC
J: TRBJ2-2; size: few; D: TRBD1; V: TRBV24-1; CDR3: CATSGRGRWAGELFF; DNA: TGTGCCACCAGTGGCAGGGGGCGCTGGGCCGGGGAGCTGTTTTTT
J: TRBJ2-5; size: -; D: -; V: TRBV12-3/TRBV12-4; CDR3: CASSLTGSETQYF; DNA: TGTGCCAGCAGTCTTACAGGGTCGGAGACCCAGTACTTC
J: TRBJ2-5; size: -; D: TRBD2; V: TRBV6-1; CDR3: CASTEGWSSGAAETQYF; DNA: TGTGCCAGCACCGAAGGTTGGAGTAGCGGGGCAGCGGAGACCCAGTACTTC
J: TRBJ2-2; size: -; D: TRBD1; V: TRBV11-3; CDR3: CASSLLTGGETEELFF; DNA: TGTGCCAGCAGCCTCCTGACAGGGGGGGAGACCGAGGAGCTGTTTTTT
J: TRBJ2-3; size: -; D: -; V: TRBV15; CDR3: CATSRDGRGSTDTQYF; DNA: TGTGCCACCAGCAGAGATGGGAGGGGGAGCACAGATACGCAGTATTTT
J: TRBJ1-3; size: -; D: -; V: TRBV6-2/TRBV6-3; CDR3: CACQLSSGNTIYF; DNA: TGTGCCTGCCAGTTGAGCTCTGGAAACACCATATATTTT
J: TRBJ2-7; size: once; D: TRBD1; V: TRBV23-1; CDR3: CASSTGYGYEQYF; DNA: TGCGCCAGTTCGACAGGGTACGGGTACGAGCAGTACTTC
J: TRBJ2-7; size: -; D: TRBD1; V: TRBV5-1; CDR3: CASSPQQGTYEQYF; DNA: TGCGCCAGCAGCCCTCAACAGGGGACCTACGAGCAGTACTTC
J: TRBJ1-1; size: few; D: -; V: TRBV19; CDR3: CASSMPGGGSTEAFF; DNA: TGTGCCAGTAGTATGCCGGGGGGTGGGAGCACTGAAGCTTTCTTT
J: TRBJ2-7; size: -; D: -; V: TRBV10-1; CDR3: CASSEQGITYEQHF; DNA: TGCGCCAGCAGTGAGCAGGGGATAACCTACGAGCAGCACTTC
J: TRBJ2-2; size: -; D: -; V: TRBV6-4; CDR3: CASSARSGRRNTGELFF; DNA: TGTGCCAGCAGTGCTCGCTCCGGACGACGAAACACCGGGGAGCTGTTTTTT
J: TRBJ2-5; size: few; D: TRBD2; V: TRBV2; CDR3: CASSIAGTSFSETQYF; DNA: TGTGCCAGCAGTATCGCCGGGACTAGCTTTTCGGAGACCCAGTACTTC
J: TRBJ2-7; size: few; D: TRBD1; V: TRBV6-1; CDR3: CASSQGQDYEQYF; DNA: TGTGCCAGCAGTCAAGGACAGGACTACGAGCAGTACTTC
J: TRBJ1-2; size: -; D: TRBD1; V: TRBV20-1; CDR3: CSASEQGYGYTF; DNA: TGCAGTGCTAGTGAACAGGGGTATGGCTACACCTTC
J: TRBJ2-2; size: few; D: TRBD1; V: TRBV20-1; CDR3: CSARPGQGAAGELFF; DNA: TGCAGTGCGCGACCGGGACAGGGGGCCGCAGGGGAGCTGTTTTTT
J: TRBJ2-1; size: -; D: -; V: TRBV6-2/TRBV6-3; CDR3: CASSTRSAWRNNEQFF; DNA: TGTGCCAGCAGCACCCGAAGTGCCTGGAGAAACAATGAGCAGTTCTTC
J: TRBJ1-1; size: few; D: -; V: TRBV20-1; CDR3: CSASNTGRLEAFF; DNA: TGCAGTGCTAGTAATACGGGACGGCTTGAAGCTTTCTTT
J: TRBJ2-7; size: few; D: -; V: TRBV20-1; CDR3: CSACPLGIANYEQYF; DNA: TGCAGTGCTTGCCCTCTAGGGATTGCGAATTACGAGCAGTACTTC
J: TRBJ2-5; size: -; D: -; V: TRBV19; CDR3: CASSLAAGRQETQYF; DNA: TGTGCCAGTAGTCTGGCGGCGGGGCGCCAAGAGACCCAGTACTTC
J: TRBJ2-7; size: -; D: TRBD1; V: TRBV10-3; CDR3: CATGQGGPYEQYF; DNA: TGTGCCACGGGACAGGGAGGGCCCTACGAGCAGTACTTC
J: TRBJ1-2; size: -; D: -; V: TRBV6-5; CDR3: CASSLTGFYGYTF; DNA: TGTGCCAGCAGTTTGACAGGATTCTATGGCTACACCTTC
J: TRBJ1-3; size: few; D: TRBD1; V: TRBV7-2; CDR3: CASSRTGPGTGNTIYF; DNA: TGTGCCAGCAGCCGGACAGGGCCAGGGACTGGAAACACCATATATTTT
J: TRBJ1-6; size: once; D: -; V: TRBV5-5; CDR3: CASSYGGRDSPLHF; DNA: TGTGCCAGCAGCTACGGGGGACGGGATTCACCCCTCCACTTT
J: TRBJ2-3; size: -; D: -; V: TRBV3-1; CDR3: CASSQGLSTDTQYF; DNA: TGTGCCAGCAGCCAAGGGTTGAGCACAGATACGCAGTATTTT
J: TRBJ1-2; size: few; D: -; V: TRBV10-3; CDR3: CAISNVWAAANYGYTF; DNA: TGTGCCATCAGTAATGTTTGGGCAGCCGCTAACTATGGCTACACCTTC
J: TRBJ2-7; size: few; D: TRBD1; V: TRBV20-1; CDR3: CSAAPTRQGAREQYF; DNA: TGCAGTGCCGCCCCCACGCGACAGGGGGCGCGCGAGCAGTACTTC
J: TRBJ2-7; size: -; D: -; V: TRBV5-8; CDR3: CASSFQGLVYEQYF; DNA: TGTGCCAGCAGCTTCCAGGGCCTGGTGTACGAGCAGTACTTC
J: TRBJ1-5; size: -; D: TRBD1; V: TRBV5-1; CDR3: CASCPGTGGNQPQHF; DNA: TGCGCCAGCTGCCCCGGGACAGGGGGCAATCAGCCCCAGCATTTT